This T cell receptor beta chain was recorded in a study of Graves' ophthalmopathy and Graves' hyperthyroidism. Study as a whole: The stable label applied to hyperthyroidism with no ophthalmopathy within 18 months of follow-up.

In germline, CDR1 is DFQATT, CDR2 SNEGSKA (reference sequence). This CDR3 comprises 10 residues. V shed 5 bases and J shed 6 bases, with 8 bases lying between them. This clonotype was seen ten or more times. RNA served as the template for amplifying TCR beta CDR3 regions. Second-round multiplex PCR followed a first-round RT-PCR using HTBI primers. MiXCR, applied by TCRdb to the multiplex PCR reads, yields one record per CDR3 protein. Of over a million distinct CDR3 sequences in the sample, 36% were seen once. The hyperthyroidism patients, aged 18 to 65, had been newly diagnosed, with under 2 months' duration.

The rearrangement uses TRBV20-1 and TRBJ2-7; D ambiguous. Material for sequencing was peripheral blood or thyroid tissue (not recorded which). This receptor was taken from an adult man with Graves' hyperthyroidism. The DNA for the CDR3 is TGCAGTGCTCTCTCCGCCGAGCAGTACTTC. Translation gives CSALSAEQYF.